This T cell receptor beta chain is from a study of cytomegalovirus exposure and HLA in healthy donors. CDR1 and CDR2 from the germline V gene are MRHNA and SNTAGT. V shed 5 bases, J shed 0 bases, and the junction held 4 bases outside the gene matches. This CDR3 comprises 16 residues. Notes on this clone: Its antigen is unknown.

Notes on the study in general: Roughly even sequencing depth across donors was the assumption behind the presence/absence analyses. In vitro experiments confirmed that a few CMV-associated chains were specific for CMV antigens. Investigators reported some 150 TCR beta chains as tied to cytomegalovirus.

The PCR made use of 60 Vbeta and 13 Jbeta primers. In the original processing: It was a later analysis that counted approximately 81 million unique TCR beta chains, of which some 9.9 million were shared. Profiling relied on immunoSEQ multiplex PCR, and the TCRdb table lists in-frame clones only, not all of them. V, J and clone size are those of that table, while D and trimming were read from the DNA. This table has around 96,000 clones, 80% appearing once. Sequencing was carried out using PBMCs. The clonotype comes from a man younger than 35 in good health and CMV-seronegative. V and J are TRBV6-4 and TRBJ1-6; TRBD1 matches 7 bases. In DNA form, the CDR3 reads TGTGCCAGCAGTCGGGACAGTAGCTCCTATAATTCACCCCTCCACTTT. Its protein product is CASSRDSSSYNSPLHF.